The 4 T cell receptor beta chains below all came from one sample that was sequenced in a study of cytomegalovirus exposure and HLA in healthy donors (dated by TCRdb to the late 2010s). Library preparation was by the immunoSEQ multiplex PCR assay. For the multiplex PCR, a mixture combining 60 forward primers for TCR Vbeta segments and 13 reverse primers for TCR Jbeta segments was used. What TCRdb holds here is the immuneACCESS table cut down to in-frame rearrangements. Part of the clones is not present; checked against another copy, under half of the missing clones reflect an unresolved V gene, and the others are unexplained. The sample profile shows just over 150,000 clones; about 88% of them were found once. The biggest ten clones account for about 2.3% of the sample. Sequenced material: PBMCs. The source of these receptors is a woman younger than 30 in good health and CMV-seronegative.

This chain connects TRBV6-1 to TRBJ1-4, with a tentative D call TRBD1 (6 bases). Between the trimmed V and J ends, which lost 1 base and 4 bases, there was a span of 10 bases. Germline V gives CDR1 MNHNS, CDR2 SASEGT. The CDR3 loop spans 15 amino acids. The CDR3 DNA reads as TGTGCCAGCAGTGAAGAGGGGGATGGTAATGAAAAACTGTTTTTT. Its translation: CASSEEGDGNEKLFF.

CDR3 nucleotide sequence: TGTGCCAGCAGCGTTCAGACATCTCCTGGAAACACCATATATTTT. Residues: CASSVQTSPGNTIYF. This chain connects TRBV9 to TRBJ1-3; D unclear. The CDR3 is 15 residues long. Germline V gene lookup returns CDR1 SGDLS and CDR2 YYNGEE. V shed 2 bases and J shed 2 bases, with 11 bases lying between them.

The chain uses TRBV5-8 and TRBJ2-1, with D maybe TRBD1 (5 bases). CDR3 length equals 15 residues. Trimming shortened V by 0 bases and J by 0 bases, and 7 bases separated the two germline ends. The germline V gene encodes CDR1 SGHTS and CDR2 YDEGEE. The CDR3: CASSLGTSSYNEQFF. Written as DNA, the CDR3 is TGTGCCAGCAGCTTGGGGACAAGCTCCTACAATGAGCAGTTCTTC.

The chain couples TRBV2 to TRBJ2-7; possibly TRBD2 for D (5 bases). Germline V CDR1 and CDR2: SNHLY, FYNNEI. Trimming took off 10 bases at V and 1 base at J, with 11 bases between the two ends. The CDR3 is 12 residues long. CDR3 DNA: TGTGCCATCCTCGGGGATTCCTACGAGCAGTACTTC. Protein sequence: CAILGDSYEQYF.